A selection of T cell receptor beta chains follows, all from one sample in a study of tumor and adjacent non-tumor tissue in lung cancer. Each CDR3 protein gets one entry after TCRdb re-called the multiplex PCR reads with MiXCR. This table holds some 120,000 distinct CDR3 sequences, around three fifths found once. The sequencing input was lung tumor tissue. Every receptor here comes from a man aged 30 to 39 with non-small cell lung cancer. Both conserved end residues are part of each CDR3. A D gene is named only where the DNA matches it firmly. Size is omitted from some rows. Given values are once, few, many or a class for expanded clones.

TRBJ1-5 | . | TRBV11-2 | TRBD1 | TGTGCCAGCAGCTTACAGGGGGGTTCTAGCAATCAGCTCCAGCATTTT | CASSLQGGSSNQLQHF
TRBJ1-6 | . | TRBV5-5 | . | TGTGCCAGCAGCTTGGTGGCAAGAAGCCCCTATAATTCACCCCTCCACTTT | CASSLVARSPYNSPLHF
TRBJ2-5 | . | TRBV12-3/TRBV12-4 | . | TGTGCCAACAGTTTAAGGAGACATTTCCAAGGGACCCAGTACTTC | CANSLRRHFQGTQYF
TRBJ2-2 | once | TRBV24-1 | . | TGTGCCACGAGAGGGGGTCGAGGCTCCGGGGAGCTGTTTTTT | CATRGGRGSGELFF
TRBJ2-7 | . | TRBV7-3 | TRBD1 | TGTGCCAGCAGCGTCTCAGGGGGCAGCTACTACGAGCAGTACTTC | CASSVSGGSYYEQYF
TRBJ1-1 | . | TRBV20-1 | . | TGCAATGCCACGACGGGGCCTGAAGCTTTCTTT | CNATTGPEAFF
TRBJ1-4 | few | TRBV15 | TRBD1 | TGTGCCACCAGCGGGACAGATACAACTAATGAAAAACTGTTTTTT | CATSGTDTTNEKLFF
TRBJ2-5 | many | TRBV20-1 | TRBD1 | TGCAGTGCTAGGTTGACAGGGTACGAGACCCAGTACTTC | CSARLTGYETQYF
TRBJ1-6 | . | TRBV11-2 | . | TGTGCCAGCAACCTCACAGGTGGGGTCGGTAATTCACCCCTCCACTTT | CASNLTGGVGNSPLHF
TRBJ2-1 | few | TRBV9 | TRBD2 | TGTGCCAGCAGCGTAGTCGAGGGAGGGAAGACCTACAATGAGCAGTTCTTC | CASSVVEGGKTYNEQFF
TRBJ2-3 | . | TRBV11-3 | . | TGTGCCAGCAGCTCCCCATATCGGTGGGACACAGATACGCAGTATTTT | CASSSPYRWDTDTQYF
TRBJ2-5 | once | TRBV11-2 | . | TGTGCCAGCAGCTTGAACAGTGGGGAGATCCAGTACTTC | CASSLNSGEIQYF
TRBJ2-7 | few | TRBV24-1 | . | TGTGCCACCAGTCGAGGACAGGGAGGGGCCTACGAGCAGTACTTC | CATSRGQGGAYEQYF
TRBJ1-2 | . | TRBV5-6 | . | TGCGCCACCCAGGACAAGGTCTCGGCTAACTATGGCTACACCTTC | CATQDKVSANYGYTF
TRBJ2-1 | . | TRBV11-2 | . | TGTGTTAGCAGCTCCGAGAGGGCCGTGTACAATGAGCAGTTCTTC | CVSSSERAVYNEQFF
TRBJ1-4 | . | TRBV5-5 | TRBD1 | TGTGCCAGCAGGGCGGGACAGGGTGCAGGGAGTGAAAAACTGTTTTTT | CASRAGQGAGSEKLFF
TRBJ1-1 | . | TRBV20-1 | . | TGCAGTGCTTTACGGGACCACACTGAAGCTTCCTTC | CSALRDHTEASF
TRBJ2-5 | . | TRBV13 | . | TGTGCCAGCAGCTTAATGGAGGCTCAGTACTTC | CASSLMEAQYF
TRBJ2-7 | . | TRBV20-1 | . | TGCAGTGCCGGGACAATATCCTACGAGCAGTGCTTC | CSAGTISYEQCF
TRBJ1-6 | . | TRBV20-1 | TRBD1 | TGCAGTGCTAGAGGGGGACAGGCAAGCTTCTTTAATTCACCCCTCCACTTT | CSARGGQASFFNSPLHF
TRBJ1-1 | . | TRBV20-1 | . | TGCAGTGCTAGCCAACAGGTACGGCCTGAAGTTTTCTTT | CSASQQVRPEVFF
TRBJ1-1 | once | TRBV11-3 | . | TGTACCACCCAGGACAGTCTCGTGAGTCCTGAAGCTTTCTTT | CTTQDSLVSPEAFF
TRBJ2-5 | . | TRBV4-3 | . | TGCGCCAGCAGCCGAAACAACCCCGGGTGGTCGGAGACCCAGTACTTC | CASSRNNPGWSETQYF
TRBJ2-7 | . | TRBV20-1 | TRBD1 | TGCAATGTTGCGAACTGGGCAGGGGGCGATGAGCAGTACTTC | CNVANWAGGDEQYF
TRBJ2-3 | . | TRBV20-1 | TRBD2 | TGCAGTGCTACCGGGACTAGCGGGCACAGAGATACGCAGTATTTT | CSATGTSGHRDTQYF